This TCR beta chain was observed in a study of beta chain features in type 1 diabetes. At the level of the study: Cell yields, gender and age were comparable in patients and healthy donors.

Trimming cost V 5 bases and J 8 bases, with 14 bases left between them. The CDR3 is 13 amino acids. The germline CDR1 and CDR2 sequences are SGHAT and FQNNGV. Study-wide findings and caveats: Whatever favoring of shorter templates PCR might show would apply equally to patients and controls. VDJ junctions sequenced from type 1 diabetes patients showed fewer insertions and more deletions. TCRB CDR3s from Type 1 diabetes patients were moderately but significantly shorter in all four CD4+ subsets.

Points on this clone: Its antigen is unknown.

Every isolated RNA sample was fully reverse transcribed, so sequencing captured expressed TCRB transcripts. For naive, central memory and regulatory T cell samples, reads averaged around 3.5 million. This table comes from immunoSEQ multiplex PCR, and its TCRdb copy is limited to in-frame clones, with some not included. In the table there are about 180,000 clones, 6.5% to 8.5% of which are singletons. The specimen was central memory CD4+ T cells from blood. The rearrangement uses TRBV11-2 and TRBJ2-3; D is perhaps TRBD2 (5 bases). This receptor was obtained from a man between 18 and 35 years old with type 1 diabetes. CDR3 sequence reads: CASSQDPRVTQYF. The CDR3 DNA reads as TGTGCCAGCAGCCAGGACCCGCGGGTTACGCAGTATTTT. Combining the CDR3 with reference TRBV11-2 and TRBJ2-3 gives the whole variable domain EAGVAQSPRYKIIEKRQSVAFWCNPISGHATLYWYQQILGQGPKLLIQFQNNGVVDDSQLPKDRFSAERLKGVDSTLKIQPAKLEDSAVYLCASSQDPRVTQYFGPGTRLTVL.